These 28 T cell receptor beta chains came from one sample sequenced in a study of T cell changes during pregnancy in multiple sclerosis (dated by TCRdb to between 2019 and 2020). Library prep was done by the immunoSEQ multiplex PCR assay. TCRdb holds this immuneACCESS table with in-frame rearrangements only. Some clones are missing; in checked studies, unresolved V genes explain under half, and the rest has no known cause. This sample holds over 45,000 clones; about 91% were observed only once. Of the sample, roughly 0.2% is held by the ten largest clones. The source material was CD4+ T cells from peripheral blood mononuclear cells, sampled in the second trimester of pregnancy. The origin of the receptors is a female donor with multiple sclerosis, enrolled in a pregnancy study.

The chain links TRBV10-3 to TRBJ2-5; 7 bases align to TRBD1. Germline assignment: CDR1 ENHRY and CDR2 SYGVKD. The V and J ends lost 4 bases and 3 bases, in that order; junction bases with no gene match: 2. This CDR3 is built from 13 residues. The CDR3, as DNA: TGTGCCATCAGTGGTGGGACAGAAGAGACCCAGTACTTC. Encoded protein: CAISGGTEETQYF.

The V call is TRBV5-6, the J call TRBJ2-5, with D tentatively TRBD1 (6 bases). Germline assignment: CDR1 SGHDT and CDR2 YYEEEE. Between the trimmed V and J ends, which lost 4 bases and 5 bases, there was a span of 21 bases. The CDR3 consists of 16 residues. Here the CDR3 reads CASSPATSTGLETQYF. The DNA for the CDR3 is TGTGCCAGCAGCCCAGCGACATCCACAGGGTTGGAGACCCAGTACTTC.

The CDR3 region has the DNA TGTGCCTGTGCAACAGGGGCATACGAGCAGTACTTC. It translates to CACATGAYEQYF. The chain combines TRBV30 with TRBJ2-7, with 7 positions matching TRBD1. Unmatched junction bases numbered 6, after V lost 6 bases and J lost 4 bases. Per the germline V gene, CDR1 is GTSNPN and CDR2 is SVGIG (reference sequence). CDR3 length equals 12 residues.

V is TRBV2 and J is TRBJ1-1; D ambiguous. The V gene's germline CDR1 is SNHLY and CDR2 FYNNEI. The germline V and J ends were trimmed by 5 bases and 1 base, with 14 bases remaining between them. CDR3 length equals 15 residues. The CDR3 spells CASSRVSPKNTEAFF. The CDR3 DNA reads TGTGCCAGCAGTCGGGTTTCACCTAAGAACACTGAAGCTTTCTTT.

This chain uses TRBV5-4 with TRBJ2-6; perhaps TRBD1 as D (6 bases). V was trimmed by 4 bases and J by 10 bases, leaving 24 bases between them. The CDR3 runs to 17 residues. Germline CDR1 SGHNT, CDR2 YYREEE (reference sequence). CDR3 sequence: CASSLSPGHQLSNVLTF. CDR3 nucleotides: TGTGCCAGCAGCCTCAGCCCGGGACACCAACTCTCTAACGTCCTGACTTTC.

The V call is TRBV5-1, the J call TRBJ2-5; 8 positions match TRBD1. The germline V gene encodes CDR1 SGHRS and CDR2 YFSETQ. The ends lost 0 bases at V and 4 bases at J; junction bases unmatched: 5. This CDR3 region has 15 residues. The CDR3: CASSLDQGAGETQYF. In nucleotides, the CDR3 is TGCGCCAGCAGCTTGGATCAGGGGGCTGGAGAGACCCAGTACTTC.

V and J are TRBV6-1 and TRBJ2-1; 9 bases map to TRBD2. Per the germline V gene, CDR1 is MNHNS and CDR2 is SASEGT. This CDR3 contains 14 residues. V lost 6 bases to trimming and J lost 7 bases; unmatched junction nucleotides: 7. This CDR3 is CASRAGGQGNEQFF. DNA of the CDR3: TGTGCCAGCAGGGCGGGGGGGCAGGGGAATGAGCAGTTCTTC.

The CDR3 DNA sequence: TGTGCCAGCAGTTACGGGCAGTGGGACTATGGCTACACCTTC. It translates to CASSYGQWDYGYTF. The chain combines TRBV6-5 with TRBJ1-2; D uncertain. The CDR3 is 14 residues long. V gave up 2 bases and J gave up 3 bases, with 10 bases separating them. Looked up from germline, CDR1 is MNHEY and CDR2 is SVGAGI.

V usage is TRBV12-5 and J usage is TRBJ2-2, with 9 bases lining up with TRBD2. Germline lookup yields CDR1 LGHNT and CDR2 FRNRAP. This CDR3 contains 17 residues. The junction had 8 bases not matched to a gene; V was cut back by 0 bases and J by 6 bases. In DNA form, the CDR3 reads TGTGCTAGTGGTTTGGTACTCGGCGGGAGGGCCCCCGGGGAGCTGTTTTTT. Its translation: CASGLVLGGRAPGELFF.

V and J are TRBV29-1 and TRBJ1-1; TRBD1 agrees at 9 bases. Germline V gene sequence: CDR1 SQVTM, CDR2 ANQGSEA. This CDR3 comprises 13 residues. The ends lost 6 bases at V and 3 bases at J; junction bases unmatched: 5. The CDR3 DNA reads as TGCAGCGTGGACAGGGGCAGTGACACTGAAGCTTTCTTT. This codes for CSVDRGSDTEAFF.

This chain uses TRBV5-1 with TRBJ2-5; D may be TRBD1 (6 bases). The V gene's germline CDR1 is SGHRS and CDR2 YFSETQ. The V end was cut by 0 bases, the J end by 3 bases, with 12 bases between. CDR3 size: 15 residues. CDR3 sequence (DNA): TGCGCCAGCAGCTTGGGCGGCAGGGGCGAAGAGACCCAGTACTTC. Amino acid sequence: CASSLGGRGEETQYF.

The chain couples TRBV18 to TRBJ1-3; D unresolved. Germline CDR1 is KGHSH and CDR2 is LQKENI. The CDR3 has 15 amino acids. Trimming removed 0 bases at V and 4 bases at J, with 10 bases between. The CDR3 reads CASSPPLYPGNTIYF. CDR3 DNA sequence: TGTGCCAGCTCACCACCGCTCTACCCGGGAAACACCATATATTTT.

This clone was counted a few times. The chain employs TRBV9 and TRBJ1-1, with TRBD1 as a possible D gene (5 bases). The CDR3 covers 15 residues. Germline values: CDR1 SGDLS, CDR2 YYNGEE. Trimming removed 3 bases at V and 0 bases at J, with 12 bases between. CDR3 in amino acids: CASSGGHNMNTEAFF. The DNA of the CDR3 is TGTGCCAGCAGCGGTGGACATAACATGAACACTGAAGCTTTCTTT.

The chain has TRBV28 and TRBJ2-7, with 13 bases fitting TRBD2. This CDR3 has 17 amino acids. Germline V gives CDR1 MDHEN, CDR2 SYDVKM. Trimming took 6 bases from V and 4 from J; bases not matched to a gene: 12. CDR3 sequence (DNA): TGTGCCAGCAGCCTTGGGACTAGCGGGATACGTAGTTACGAGCAGTACTTC. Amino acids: CASSLGTSGIRSYEQYF.

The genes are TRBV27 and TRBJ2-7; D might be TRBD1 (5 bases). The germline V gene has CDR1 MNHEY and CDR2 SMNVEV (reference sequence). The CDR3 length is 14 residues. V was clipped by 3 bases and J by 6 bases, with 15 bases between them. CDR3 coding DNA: TGTGCCAGCAGTTTGAGAAGGGGAAACCTCGAGCAGTACTTC. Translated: CASSLRRGNLEQYF.

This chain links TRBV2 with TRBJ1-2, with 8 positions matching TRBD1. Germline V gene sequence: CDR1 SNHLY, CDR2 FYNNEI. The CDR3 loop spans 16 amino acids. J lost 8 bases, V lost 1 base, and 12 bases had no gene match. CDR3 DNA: TGTGCCAGCAGTGAAGGAAAGCCGCAGGGGGCAAGGGGCTACACCTTC. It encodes CASSEGKPQGARGYTF.

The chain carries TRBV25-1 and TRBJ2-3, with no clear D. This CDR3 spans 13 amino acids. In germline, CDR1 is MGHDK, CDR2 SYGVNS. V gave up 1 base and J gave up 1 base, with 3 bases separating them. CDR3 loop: CASSESGTDTQYF. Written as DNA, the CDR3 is TGTGCCAGCAGTGAATCTGGCACAGATACGCAGTATTTT.

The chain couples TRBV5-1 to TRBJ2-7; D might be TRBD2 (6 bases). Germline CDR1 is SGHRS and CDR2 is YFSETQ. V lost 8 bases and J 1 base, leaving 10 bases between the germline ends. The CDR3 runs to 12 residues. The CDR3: CARPGTSYEQYF. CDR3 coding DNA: TGCGCCAGGCCCGGGACTTCCTACGAGCAGTACTTC.

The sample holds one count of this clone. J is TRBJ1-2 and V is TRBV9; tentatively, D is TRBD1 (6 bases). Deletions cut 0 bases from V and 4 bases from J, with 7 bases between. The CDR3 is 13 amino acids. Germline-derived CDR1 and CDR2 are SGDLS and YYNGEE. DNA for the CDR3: TGTGCCAGCAGCGTAGAACAGGGCTATGGCTACACCTTC. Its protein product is CASSVEQGYGYTF. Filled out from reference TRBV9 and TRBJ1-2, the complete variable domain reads DSGVTQTPKHLITATGQRVTLRCSPRSGDLSVYWYQQSLDQGLQFLIQYYNGEERAKGNILERFSAQQFPDLHSELNLSSLELGDSALYFCASSVEQGYGYTFGSGTRLTVV.

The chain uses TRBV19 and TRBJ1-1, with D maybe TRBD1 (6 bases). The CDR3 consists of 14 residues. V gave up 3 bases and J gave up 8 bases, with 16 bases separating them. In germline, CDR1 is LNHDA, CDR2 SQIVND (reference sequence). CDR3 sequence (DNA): TGTGCCAGTAGTATCACCCCACGACAGGCGGAAGCTTTCTTT. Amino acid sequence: CASSITPRQAEAFF.

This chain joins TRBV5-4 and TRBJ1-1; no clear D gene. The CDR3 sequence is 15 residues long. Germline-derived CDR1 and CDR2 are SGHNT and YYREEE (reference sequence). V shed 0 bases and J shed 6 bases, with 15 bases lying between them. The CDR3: CASSLDPYSWPEAFF. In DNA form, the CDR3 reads TGTGCCAGCAGCTTGGATCCTTATTCGTGGCCTGAAGCTTTCTTT.

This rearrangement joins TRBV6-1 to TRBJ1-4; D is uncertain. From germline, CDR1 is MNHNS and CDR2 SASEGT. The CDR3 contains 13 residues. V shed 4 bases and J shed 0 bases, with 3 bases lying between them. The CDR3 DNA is TGTGCCAGCAGTGCTACAACTAATGAAAAACTGTTTTTT. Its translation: CASSATTNEKLFF.

Here the CDR3 DNA reads TGCGCCAGCAGCCAGTTTGGCGGGGCAACAGATACGCAGTATTTT. Translated: CASSQFGGATDTQYF. The chain couples TRBV4-1 to TRBJ2-3, with TRBD2 as a possible D gene (6 bases). V was shortened by 3 bases and J by 3 bases, with 13 bases between the two germline ends. This CDR3 comprises 15 residues. Germline CDR1 is MGHRA and CDR2 is YSYEKL.

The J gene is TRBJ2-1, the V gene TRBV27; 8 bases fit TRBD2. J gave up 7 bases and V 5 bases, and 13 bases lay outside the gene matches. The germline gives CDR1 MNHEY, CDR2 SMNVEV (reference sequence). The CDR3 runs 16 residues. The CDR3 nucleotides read TGTGCCAGCAGTCCCGCCGGACTAGCCGTAAATAATGAGCAGTTCTTC. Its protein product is CASSPAGLAVNNEQFF.

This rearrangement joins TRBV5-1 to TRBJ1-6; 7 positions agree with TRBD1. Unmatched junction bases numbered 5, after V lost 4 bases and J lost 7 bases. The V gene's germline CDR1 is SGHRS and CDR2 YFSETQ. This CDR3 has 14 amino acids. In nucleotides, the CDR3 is TGCGCCAGCAGCCTGAGGGGGCAAAATTCACCCCTCCACTTT. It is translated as CASSLRGQNSPLHF.

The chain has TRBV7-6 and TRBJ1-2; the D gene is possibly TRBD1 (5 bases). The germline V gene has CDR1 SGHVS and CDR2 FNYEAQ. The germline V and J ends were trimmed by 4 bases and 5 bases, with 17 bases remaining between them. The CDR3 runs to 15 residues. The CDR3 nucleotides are TGTGCCAGCAGCTCCGCGAGCCGGGGACTATATGGCTACACCTTC. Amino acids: CASSSASRGLYGYTF.

CDR3 DNA: TGTGCCAGCAGTGACCGGGACAGGGGGTTCGTTTCCTCTGGAAACACCATATATTTT. The encoded protein is CASSDRDRGFVSSGNTIYF. The chain links TRBV2 to TRBJ1-3; 11 nucleotides line up with TRBD1. This CDR3 has 19 amino acids. V lost 3 bases to trimming and J lost 0 bases; unmatched junction nucleotides: 10. Germline values: CDR1 SNHLY, CDR2 FYNNEI.

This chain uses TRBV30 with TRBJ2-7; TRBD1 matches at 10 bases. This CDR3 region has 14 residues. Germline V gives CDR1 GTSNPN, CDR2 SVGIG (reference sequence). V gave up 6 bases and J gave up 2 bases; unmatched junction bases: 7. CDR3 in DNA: TGTGCCTGTCTGACCGGGACAGGGGCCTACGAGCAGTACTTC. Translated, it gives CACLTGTGAYEQYF.